Listed here are 24 T cell receptor beta chains from one sample, sequenced in a study of cytomegalovirus exposure and HLA in healthy donors. The PCR was carried out with 60 Vbeta primers and 13 Jbeta primers. TCRdb's table, derived via immunoSEQ multiplex PCR, lists solely in-frame clones and lacks some. This table has roughly 80,000 clones, roughly 75% appearing once. The sample consisted of PBMCs. The receptor set was obtained from a woman between 40 and 55 years old in good health and CMV-seronegative.

The chain carries TRBV19 and TRBJ2-2, with 7 positions matching TRBD2. Germline V gives CDR1 LNHDA, CDR2 SQIVND (reference sequence). The CDR3 consists of 18 residues. The J segment lost 5 bases and the V segment lost 5 bases, leaving 17 bases of the junction unmatched. The CDR3 loop reads CASSPSPRVAGGTGELFF. The CDR3, as DNA: TGTGCCAGTAGTCCCTCCCCTCGAGTAGCGGGTGGGACCGGGGAGCTGTTTTTT.

CDR3 protein: CASSLGGTGVYEQYF. DNA of the CDR3: TGTGCCAGCAGCTTGGGTGGGACAGGAGTCTACGAGCAGTACTTC. The chain carries TRBV5-5 and TRBJ2-7; 8 bases are a match to TRBD1. CDR1 is SGHKS, CDR2 YYEKEE, per germline (reference sequence). CDR3 size: 15 residues. With V trimmed by 0 bases and J by 3 bases, 5 bases remained unmatched.

The rearrangement links TRBV7-8 to TRBJ1-5, with a tentative D call TRBD1 (6 bases). Germline values: CDR1 SGHVS, CDR2 FQNEAQ. Trimming removed 2 bases at V and 7 bases at J, with 18 bases between. CDR3 length: 16 residues. CDR3 loop: CASSLRPGQFIQPQHF. CDR3 bases: TGTGCCAGCAGCTTACGACCGGGACAATTTATACAGCCCCAGCATTTT.

The rearrangement uses TRBV7-2 and TRBJ1-4; D uncertain. There are 11 residues in the CDR3. Per the germline V gene, CDR1 is SGHTA and CDR2 is FQGNSA. The V and J ends lost 11 bases and 4 bases respectively, with 8 bases between them. CDR3 protein: CAVLNNEKLFF. In DNA form, the CDR3 reads TGTGCCGTTCTAAATAATGAAAAACTGTTTTTT.

The V and J genes are TRBV30 and TRBJ2-2; D perhaps matches TRBD1 (6 bases). The CDR3 covers 15 residues. V gave up 4 bases and J gave up 2 bases, with 14 bases separating them. CDR1 and CDR2 from the germline V gene are GTSNPN and SVGIG (reference sequence). The CDR3 sequence is CAWKLQGSNTGELFF. CDR3 bases: TGTGCCTGGAAGCTACAGGGATCAAACACCGGGGAGCTGTTTTTT.

The V gene is TRBV11-2, the J gene TRBJ2-3; D ambiguous. This CDR3 region has 16 residues. The V end lost 1 base, the J end lost 1 base, and 12 bases lay between the germline ends. Germline values: CDR1 SGHAT, CDR2 FQNNGV. The CDR3 loop reads CASSLGAGLGTDTQYF. The DNA for the CDR3 is TGTGCCAGCAGCTTAGGAGCAGGCCTCGGCACAGATACGCAGTATTTT.

The rearrangement uses TRBV28 and TRBJ1-1; D may be TRBD1 (6 bases). CDR1 MDHEN and CDR2 SYDVKM come from the germline V gene. Trimming removed 2 bases at V and 7 bases at J, with 8 bases between. The CDR3 sequence is 12 residues long. CDR3 loop: CASSLRQVEAFF. DNA of the CDR3: TGTGCCAGCAGTTTACGACAGGTTGAAGCTTTCTTT.

The chain has TRBV2 and TRBJ2-1; 14 nucleotides line up with TRBD2. The germline CDR1 and CDR2 sequences are SNHLY and FYNNEI. Trimming cost V 7 bases and J 7 bases; bases outside gene matches: 3. This CDR3 has 14 amino acids. The CDR3 DNA sequence: TGTGCCAGCATGGGACTAGCGGGAGTAAATGAGCAGTTCTTC. It codes for CASMGLAGVNEQFF.

In its sample, this clone was seen a few times. The rearrangement joins TRBV9 to TRBJ2-1, with 10 positions matching TRBD2. There are 12 residues in the CDR3. J lost 13 bases, V lost 4 bases, and 5 bases had no gene match. Looked up from germline, CDR1 is SGDLS and CDR2 is YYNGEE. The CDR3 here is CASSIAGGDQFF. In DNA form, the CDR3 reads TGTGCCAGCAGCATAGCGGGGGGCGATCAGTTCTTC.

V gene TRBV5-8 combines with J gene TRBJ2-1, with 11 bases lining up with TRBD2. The CDR3 contains 16 residues. CDR1 is SGHTS, CDR2 YDEGEE, per germline. The ends lost 4 bases at V and 3 bases at J; junction bases unmatched: 6. The CDR3 sequence: CASSRGTSGDYNEQFF. The CDR3 coding sequence is TGTGCCAGCAGCCGGGGGACTAGCGGCGACTACAATGAGCAGTTCTTC.

This chain connects TRBV7-9 to TRBJ2-2; D is perhaps TRBD2 (5 bases). Per the germline V gene, CDR1 is SEHNR and CDR2 is FQNEAQ (reference sequence). CDR3 size: 17 residues. Trimming shortened V by 0 bases and J by 4 bases, and 15 bases separated the two germline ends. As DNA, the CDR3 is TGTGCCAGCAGCTTAGCGCGTCCCAGACGGGGCACCGGGGAGCTGTTTTTT. This sequence encodes CASSLARPRRGTGELFF.

Turning to this clone: Because it lacks the conserved phenylalanine or tryptophan at the end, this CDR3 is likely a read error. V and J are TRBV4-1 and TRBJ1-2, with D unresolved. Germline assignment: CDR1 MGHRA and CDR2 YSYEKL. Trimming took 0 bases from V and 1 from J, leaving 15 bases between them. CDR3 length equals 17 residues. CDR3: CASSQDSPERFNYGYTV. CDR3 DNA sequence: TGCGCCAGCAGCCAAGACTCCCCGGAACGGTTTAACTATGGCTACACCGTC.

V is TRBV10-2 and J is TRBJ2-2; 7 bases agree with TRBD1. Germline CDR1 reads WSHSY; CDR2 reads SAAADI. The CDR3 is 15 amino acids. The junction had 5 bases not matched to a gene; V was cut back by 3 bases and J by 4 bases. The CDR3 loop is CASSDRGRPTGELFF. The CDR3 nucleotides are TGCGCCAGCAGTGATAGGGGGCGGCCCACCGGGGAGCTGTTTTTT.

The rearrangement joins TRBV5-1 to TRBJ2-3, with 10 bases matching TRBD2. The V gene end was trimmed by 6 bases and the J gene end by 5 bases; junction bases not matched to a gene: 9. Germline values: CDR1 SGHRS, CDR2 YFSETQ. The CDR3 has 15 amino acids. CDR3 in DNA: TGCGCCAGCAAGGGTCTAGCGGGAGTAGGAGATACGCAGTATTTT. This gives the protein CASKGLAGVGDTQYF.

The sample holds one count of this clone. The genes are TRBV23-1 and TRBJ2-5, with 7 nucleotides matching TRBD2. TRBV23-1 is an ORF, and what it does is uncertain. The CDR3 is 16 residues long. V gave up 1 base and J gave up 3 bases; unmatched junction bases: 8. CDR3 loop: CASSQLSPLAEETQYF. In DNA, the CDR3 is TGCGCCAGCAGTCAATTATCCCCCCTAGCGGAAGAGACCCAGTACTTC.

The J gene is TRBJ2-1, the V gene TRBV19, with no clear D. The CDR3 covers 13 residues. Germline loops: CDR1 LNHDA, CDR2 SQIVND (reference sequence). V lost 6 bases and J 4 bases, leaving 10 bases between the germline ends. The CDR3 region has the DNA TGTGCCAGTAGCCGTCGAGAATACAATGAGCAGTTCTTC. Translated: CASSRREYNEQFF.

The rearrangement joins TRBV18 to TRBJ2-6; D is unclear. Between the trimmed V and J ends, which lost 3 bases and 2 bases, there was a span of 11 bases. Germline loops: CDR1 KGHSH, CDR2 LQKENI. The CDR3 sequence is 16 residues long. In DNA, the CDR3 is TGTGCCAGCTCACCCCCTGTGGCAGCTGGGGCCAACGTCCTGACTTTC. Amino acid sequence: CASSPPVAAGANVLTF.

The chain carries TRBV30 and TRBJ1-4, with a weak D call TRBD1 (5 bases). CDR3 size: 15 residues. Germline V CDR1 and CDR2: GTSNPN, SVGIG (reference sequence). Trimming removed 2 bases at V and 0 bases at J, with 10 bases between. CDR3: CAWSSETATNEKLFF. CDR3 in DNA: TGTGCCTGGAGTTCGGAGACAGCAACTAATGAAAAACTGTTTTTT.

This clone was seen a few times. CDR3 DNA sequence: TGTGCCAGCAGCTTAAGTGGCCAGCAAGAGACCCAGTACTTC. Protein: CASSLSGQQETQYF. The rearrangement uses TRBV11-3 and TRBJ2-5; D not certain. V was clipped by 2 bases and J by 2 bases, with 9 bases between them. CDR1 is SGHNT, CDR2 YENEEA, per germline. The CDR3 length is 14 residues.

The chain employs TRBV19 and TRBJ2-1, with D tentatively TRBD2 (6 bases). V dropped 4 bases and J dropped 5 bases, with 12 bases sitting between them. The CDR3 loop spans 14 amino acids. From germline, CDR1 is LNHDA and CDR2 SQIVND (reference sequence). CDR3 sequence reads: CASSTGTGDNEQFF. The DNA of the CDR3 is TGTGCCAGTAGTACGGGGACTGGTGACAATGAGCAGTTCTTC.

The genes are TRBV5-1 and TRBJ1-3; 9 bases are shared with TRBD1. Germline CDR1 is SGHRS and CDR2 is YFSETQ. J gave up 3 bases and V 4 bases, and 5 bases lay outside the gene matches. CDR3 size: 15 residues. The CDR3 sequence is CASSPRQGDGNTIYF. CDR3 DNA sequence: TGCGCCAGCAGCCCCCGACAGGGGGATGGAAACACCATATATTTT.

Only a few counts were recorded for this clone. The chain links TRBV11-2 to TRBJ2-5, with D hard to call. The CDR3 runs to 13 residues. Germline V gene data show CDR1 as SGHAT and CDR2 as FQNNGV. V lost 2 bases to trimming and J lost 5 bases, with 9 bases between them. The CDR3 spells CASSLQLRETQYF. CDR3 sequence (DNA): TGTGCCAGCAGCTTACAGCTGCGGGAGACCCAGTACTTC.

The gene calls are TRBV5-1 and TRBJ2-2; D might be TRBD1 (5 bases). Germline V CDR1 and CDR2: SGHRS, YFSETQ. This CDR3 contains 13 residues. V lost 2 bases, J lost 5 bases, and 7 bases lay in between. CDR3 amino acids: CASSFRGTGELFF. The CDR3 DNA sequence: TGCGCCAGCAGCTTTAGGGGTACCGGGGAGCTGTTTTTT. The complete variable domain, with remaining parts taken from reference TRBV5-1 and TRBJ2-2, reads KAGVTQTPRYLIKTRGQQVTLSCSPISGHRSVSWYQQTPGQGLQFLFEYFSETQRNKGNFPGRFSGRQFSNSRSEMNVSTLELGDSALYLCASSFRGTGELFFGEGSRLTVL.

The chain employs TRBV6-1 and TRBJ2-3, with 12 bases that match TRBD2. The CDR3 has 17 amino acids. Trimming cost V 4 bases and J 1 base; bases outside gene matches: 6. The V gene's germline CDR1 is MNHNS and CDR2 SASEGT. This CDR3 reads CASSGLAGGPGTDTQYF. Written as DNA, the CDR3 is TGTGCCAGCAGTGGCCTAGCGGGGGGGCCTGGCACAGATACGCAGTATTTT.